Below, 19 T cell receptor beta chains from the same sample are listed, as sequenced in a study of T cells in women clearing cervical HPV infection. The protocol was immunoSEQ multiplex PCR, while the TCRdb copy is restricted to in-frame clones and leaves out a portion. The repertoire shows under 45,000 clones; the top ten hold around 5%. Sequenced input: blood buffy coat. These receptors were obtained from a woman aged 18-69 years with a cervical HPV16 infection that either progressed to CIN3+ or cleared (not recorded which).

Worth noting for this clone: The observed sequence ends 3 residues before the CDR3 terminus, with the missing tail filled in from the germline J gene. J is TRBJ1-6 and V is TRBV5-4; the match to TRBD1 covers 7 bases. With 4 bases clipped from V and 7 bases from J, the junction kept 5 bases outside the gene matches. The CDR3 has 14 residues. Germline CDR1 reads SGHNT; CDR2 reads YYREEE (reference sequence). Incomplete CDR3 DNA: TGTGCCAGCAGCCCGGACAGGTTCAATTCACCC. Translating gives CASSPDRFNSP. The whole CDR3 protein is CASSPDRFNSPLHF. The complete variable domain, with remaining parts taken from reference TRBV5-4 and TRBJ1-6, reads ETGVTQSPTHLIKTRGQQVTLRCSSQSGHNTVSWYQQALGQGPQFIFQYYREEENGRGNFPPRFSGLQFPNYSSELNVNALELDDSALYLCASSPDRFNSPLHFGNGTRLTVT.

Notes on this clone: The read ends 3 residues early relative to the CDR3; the germline J gene fills the gap. The chain combines TRBV5-1 with TRBJ1-1, with 7 bases identical to TRBD1. Germline V lookup: CDR1 SGHRS, CDR2 YFSETQ. J gave up 6 bases and V 4 bases, and 3 bases lay outside the gene matches. This CDR3 is built from 12 residues. CDR3 DNA, as far as it was read: TGCGCCAGCAGCCCAGGGGGGCCTGAA. Residues: CASSPGGPE. The complete CDR3 sequence is CASSPGGPEAFF.

To note about this clone: The CDR3 goes on 3 residues after the read ends, and that part is filled in from the germline J gene. V gene TRBV27 combines with J gene TRBJ1-2, with D maybe TRBD1 (6 bases). V was trimmed by 5 bases and J by 3 bases, leaving 16 bases between them. There are 15 residues in the CDR3. Germline values: CDR1 MNHEY, CDR2 SMNVEV (reference sequence). CDR3 sequence reads: CASSRQANTHYGYTF. The DNA read from the CDR3 is TGTGCCAGCAGTCGACAGGCCAACACCCACTATGGC.

A remark on this clone: The CDR3 end falls 3 residues outside the read, so it is completed with the germline J gene. The V call is TRBV24-1, the J call TRBJ2-5; 10 nucleotides line up with TRBD2. This CDR3 contains 16 residues. The junction had 8 bases not matched to a gene; V was cut back by 3 bases and J by 5 bases. Germline CDR1 and CDR2: KGHDR and SFDVKD. CDR3 DNA (partial): TGTGCCACCAGTGATGAAGCCGGGACTAGCGTCGAGACC. Amino acids: CATSDEAGTSVET. The entire CDR3 reads CATSDEAGTSVETQYF.

About this clone: Read coverage stops 3 residues before the CDR3 terminus; the germline J gene supplies the remainder. The chain recombines TRBV4-1 with TRBJ1-1; 7 bases are a match to TRBD1. This CDR3 comprises 15 residues. Germline-derived CDR1 and CDR2 are MGHRA and YSYEKL. V lost 4 bases, J lost 1 base, and 6 bases stayed unmatched. The CDR3 DNA, read in part, is TGCGCCAGCAGCCGCCCGACAGGGTCGAACACTGAA. It translates to CASSRPTGSNTE. The entire CDR3 sequence reads CASSRPTGSNTEAFF.

With regard to this clone: Read data end 3 residues before the CDR3 end; the end is taken from the germline J gene. This chain uses TRBV6-1 with TRBJ2-1, with 7 bases aligning to TRBD2. The CDR3 is 15 residues long. The germline V gene encodes CDR1 MNHNS and CDR2 SASEGT. With V trimmed by 4 bases and J by 2 bases, 5 bases remained unmatched. The DNA read from the CDR3 is TGTGCCAGCAGTGGGAGCGGGGCGCCCTACAATGAG. It encodes CASSGSGAPYNE. The full CDR3 reads CASSGSGAPYNEQFF.

A remark on this clone: The read ends 3 residues early relative to the CDR3; the germline J gene fills the gap. The genes are TRBV20-1 and TRBJ1-5; 9 nucleotides match TRBD1. V lost 4 bases to trimming and J lost 5 bases; unmatched junction nucleotides: 12. This CDR3 is 16 amino acids long. Germline loops: CDR1 DFQATT, CDR2 SNEGSKA (reference sequence). CDR3 sequence: CSAIRQGGIGDQPQHF. Partial CDR3 DNA: TGCAGTGCTATTCGACAGGGGGGTATTGGGGATCAGCCC.

A note on this clone: With the read ending 3 residues before the CDR3 end, the germline J gene is used to fill in that end. The rearrangement joins TRBV6-2 or TRBV6-3 to TRBJ2-7; TRBD1 matches 10 bases. V was pared by 5 bases and J by 3 bases, with 7 bases of the junction left unmatched. The length of the CDR3 is 15 residues. Germline-derived CDR1 and CDR2 are MNHEY and SVGEGT. The CDR3 sequence is CASSPGQGSSYEQYF. CDR3 DNA, as far as it was read: TGTGCCAGCAGTCCGGGACAGGGGAGTAGCTACGAG.

On this clone: Sequencing ends 3 residues short of the CDR3 end; the germline J gene provides the rest. V and J are TRBV20-1 and TRBJ1-2; D may be TRBD1 (5 bases). CDR1 and CDR2 (germline): DFQATT, SNEGSKA (reference sequence). The V and J ends lost 4 bases and 4 bases respectively, with 16 bases between them. This CDR3 comprises 14 residues. The sequenced CDR3 bases are TGCAGTGCTAAGAGGGGCGAGGGAAGCTATGGC. This translates into CSAKRGEGSYG. The entire CDR3 protein reads CSAKRGEGSYGYTF.

Remarks on this clone: Read coverage stops 3 residues before the CDR3 terminus; the germline J gene supplies the remainder. V is TRBV29-1 and J is TRBJ2-3; 10 positions agree with TRBD2. The germline V gene has CDR1 SQVTM and CDR2 ANQGSEA. CDR3 size: 17 residues. Trimming took 2 bases from V and 2 from J; bases not matched to a gene: 10. Incomplete CDR3 DNA: TGCAGCGTTGAAAAACTCCTGACTAGCGGGCCCACAGATACG. It encodes CSVEKLLTSGPTDT. The whole CDR3 sequence reads CSVEKLLTSGPTDTQYF.

As regards this clone: The read is 3 residues too short to cover the CDR3 end, so that end is filled in from the germline J gene. The chain is built from TRBV30 and TRBJ2-1; 10 nucleotides match TRBD2. V dropped 0 bases and J dropped 6; count of bases not matched to a gene: 5. The CDR3 sequence is 15 residues long. Germline V gene data show CDR1 as GTSNPN and CDR2 as SVGIG (reference sequence). This CDR3 is CAWSVQAGGSNEQFF. CDR3 DNA, as far as it was read: TGTGCCTGGAGTGTACAAGCGGGGGGGAGCAATGAG.

In regard to this clone: The read is 3 residues too short to cover the CDR3 end, so that end is filled in from the germline J gene. The V call is TRBV7-6, the J call TRBJ2-1; the match to TRBD1 covers 10 bases. CDR1 and CDR2 from the germline V gene are SGHVS and FNYEAQ. After removal of 3 bases from V and 7 bases from J, the junction contained 3 bases not matched to a gene. The CDR3 has 14 amino acids. CDR3 loop: CASSLRDRGNEQFF. The DNA read from the CDR3 is TGTGCCAGCAGCTTGCGGGACAGGGGTAATGAG.

Comments on this clone: Read coverage stops 3 residues before the CDR3 terminus; the germline J gene supplies the remainder. This chain links TRBV20-1 with TRBJ1-1; 9 bases match TRBD1. V lost 3 bases and J lost 4; bases outside the gene matches: 6. Germline V gene sequence: CDR1 DFQATT, CDR2 SNEGSKA (reference sequence). The CDR3 length is 14 residues. The CDR3 sequence: CSASATGGSTEAFF. Incomplete CDR3 DNA: TGCAGTGCTAGTGCGACAGGGGGGTCCACTGAA.

Points on this clone: With the read ending 3 residues before the CDR3 end, the germline J gene is used to fill in that end. This chain uses TRBV5-1 with TRBJ2-3; D is undetermined. V was pared by 0 bases and J by 0 bases, with 2 bases between. The CDR3 is 13 amino acids. Germline CDR1 SGHRS, CDR2 YFSETQ. The CDR3 protein is CASSLASTDTQYF. The covered CDR3 bases are TGCGCCAGCAGCTTGGCTAGCACAGATACG.

Remarks on this clone: Mismatch with germline at one junction end may stem from a read error. The read terminates 3 residues before the CDR3 end, so the remaining end is supplied by the germline J gene. This rearrangement joins TRBV7-7 to TRBJ2-5; TRBD2 aligns across 10 bases. Germline V CDR1 and CDR2: SSHAT, FNYEAQ (reference sequence). The CDR3 is made up of 14 amino acids. The chain's CDR3 is CASSSGLARETQYF. CDR3 bases read: TGTGCTAGCAGCTCGGGACTAGCGAGGGAGACC.

As for this clone: Read sequence stops 3 residues before the CDR3 end, and the germline J gene provides the missing end. V gene TRBV20-1 combines with J gene TRBJ2-4, with 9 bases identical to TRBD1. The CDR3 runs 15 residues. Germline V lookup: CDR1 DFQATT, CDR2 SNEGSKA (reference sequence). After removal of 3 bases from V and 3 bases from J, the junction contained 6 bases not matched to a gene. The DNA read from the CDR3 is TGCAGTGCTAGCAGACAGGGGGAGGTCAAAAACATT. Its translation: CSASRQGEVKNI. The complete CDR3 reads CSASRQGEVKNIQYF.

Concerning this clone itself: The observed sequence ends 3 residues before the CDR3 terminus, with the missing tail filled in from the germline J gene. This chain uses TRBV10-3 with TRBJ1-2; D is possibly TRBD1 (5 bases). The CDR3 spans 14 residues. Deletions cut 2 bases from V and 4 bases from J, with 11 bases between. Germline values: CDR1 ENHRY, CDR2 SYGVKD. The sequenced CDR3 bases are TGTGCCATCAGTGAGGCCTCGACAGCCTATGGC. This encodes CAISEASTAYG. The full-length CDR3 reads as CAISEASTAYGYTF.

Note on this clone: Read data end 3 residues before the CDR3 end; the end is taken from the germline J gene. The rearrangement uses TRBV7-9 and TRBJ2-7; D may be TRBD2 (5 bases). CDR1 and CDR2 from the germline V gene are SEHNR and FQNEAQ (reference sequence). The V gene lost 8 bases and the J gene lost 5 bases, with 16 bases spanning the gap. CDR3 length equals 13 residues. This CDR3 reads CASGLGGHDEQYF. The part of the CDR3 DNA that was read is TGTGCCAGCGGATTGGGCGGGCACGACGAG.

A note on this clone: The read is 3 residues too short to cover the CDR3 end, so that end is filled in from the germline J gene. The V call is TRBV19, the J call TRBJ2-1, with 8 bases fitting TRBD1. Per the germline V gene, CDR1 is LNHDA and CDR2 is SQIVND (reference sequence). J gave up 6 bases and V 7 bases, and 8 bases lay outside the gene matches. This CDR3 spans 14 amino acids. The CDR3 spells CASNSGQARNEQFF. CDR3 DNA, as far as it was read: TGTGCCAGTAACTCGGGACAGGCACGCAATGAG.